This T cell receptor beta chain was identified in a study of blood T cell repertoires in COVID-19. About the research overall: The United States, Italy and Spain were the sources of the acute and convalescent COVID-19 samples. T cells, B-cell-depleted T cells, or PBMCs supplied cDNA or gDNA.

In the study's own analysis: The authors estimated nucleated cell counts from reference gene primer amplification. Repertoires were generated with immunoSEQ multiplex PCR, while TCRdb's copy carries only in-frame clones and drops some. For V, J and clone size, that table is used; D and trimming come from the DNA. The repertoire holds about 55,000 clones, with around 83% as singletons. The sequenced sample was peripheral blood. This TCR came from a woman aged 55-69 years with acute or convalescent COVID-19.

The DNA of the CDR3 is TGTGCCAGCACGGGACAGCTTAATTCACCCCTCCACTTT. This translates into CASTGQLNSPLHF. V usage is TRBV2 and J usage is TRBJ1-6; 7 bases fit TRBD1. With V trimmed by 7 bases and J by 6 bases, 3 bases remained unmatched. The CDR3 extends over 13 amino acids. CDR1 SNHLY and CDR2 FYNNEI come from the germline V gene.